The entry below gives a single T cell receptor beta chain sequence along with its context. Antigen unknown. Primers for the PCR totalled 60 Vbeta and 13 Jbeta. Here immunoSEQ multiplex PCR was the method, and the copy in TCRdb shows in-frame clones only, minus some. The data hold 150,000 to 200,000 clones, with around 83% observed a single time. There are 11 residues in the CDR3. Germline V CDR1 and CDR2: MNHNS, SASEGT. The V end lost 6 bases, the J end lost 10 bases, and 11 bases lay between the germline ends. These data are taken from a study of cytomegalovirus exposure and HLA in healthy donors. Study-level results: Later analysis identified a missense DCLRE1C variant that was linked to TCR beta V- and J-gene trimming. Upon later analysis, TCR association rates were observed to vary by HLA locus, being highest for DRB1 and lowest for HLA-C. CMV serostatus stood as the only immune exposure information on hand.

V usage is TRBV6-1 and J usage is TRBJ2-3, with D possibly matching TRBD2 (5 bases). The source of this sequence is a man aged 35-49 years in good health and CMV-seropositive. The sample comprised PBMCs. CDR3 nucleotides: TGTGCCAGCAGGAAGGAGGTTTCGCAGTATTTT. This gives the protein CASRKEVSQYF.